These 12 T cell receptor beta chains originate from one sample sequenced in a study of regulatory T cells in long-lasting Graves disease. Libraries of TCR beta came from iRepertoire HTBI primers plus Arm-PCR of CDR3 regions. TCRdb re-called the multiplex PCR reads through MiXCR, storing one row per CDR3 protein. Altogether around 400,000 distinct CDR3 sequences are present, about a sixth being singletons, with the ten largest covering approximately 21%. Specified time point: newly diagnosed GD, antithyroid drugs for less than 3 months. The TCR library was prepared using RNA isolated from PBMCs. The sequencing used peripheral blood mononuclear cells (PBMCs), collected at new diagnosis, from a patient treated with antithyroid drugs. These receptors originate from a female donor with Graves disease.

Notes on this clonotype: A much larger clone is a single base away; this may be a read error. The V gene is TRBV20-1, the J gene TRBJ2-3; TRBD2 aligns across 11 bases. Gene TRBJ2-1 matches the end of the DNA better, so the J call may be wrong. Germline V gives CDR1 DFQATT, CDR2 SNEGSKA (reference sequence). This CDR3 comprises 20 residues. CDR3 bases: TGCAGTGCTAGAGTCGAATGGGGGACTAGCGGCAATGCATTTGAGAATGGGCAGTTCTTC. It yields the protein CSARVEWGTSGNAFENGQFF.

The genes are TRBV20-1 and TRBJ2-5; TRBD1 is a possible D gene (6 bases). Germline CDR1 and CDR2: DFQATT and SNEGSKA (reference sequence). CDR3 length equals 15 residues. Trimming cost V 3 bases and J 1 base, with 15 bases left between them. The CDR3 loop is CSASIWDTGQETQYF. DNA of the CDR3: TGCAGTGCTAGTATTTGGGACACCGGCCAAGAGACCCAGTACTTC.

This clonotype showed up many times. The rearrangement joins TRBV7-2 to TRBJ1-2, with 8 bases that match TRBD1. The ends lost 3 bases at V and 3 bases at J; junction bases unmatched: 9. Germline lookup yields CDR1 SGHTA and CDR2 FQGNSA. The length of the CDR3 is 16 residues. The DNA of the CDR3 is TGTGCCAGCAGCTTCGGGGCAGGGGGCGTTTACTATGGCTACACCTTC. It encodes CASSFGAGGVYYGYTF. The variable domain in full, with the rest retrieved from reference TRBV7-2 and TRBJ1-2, is GAGVSQSPSNKVTEKGKDVELRCDPISGHTALYWYRQSLGQGLEFLIYFQGNSAPDKSGLPSDRFSAERTGGSVSTLTIQRTQQEDSAVYLCASSFGAGGVYYGYTFGSGTRLTVV.

To note about this clonotype: Mismatch with germline at one junction end may stem from a read error. This chain uses TRBV15 with TRBJ2-6; D remains ambiguous. Germline V gene data show CDR1 as LNHNV and CDR2 as YYDKDF (reference sequence). The CDR3 contains 15 residues. The CDR3 spells CATSGDHSGANVLTF. The CDR3 DNA sequence: TGTGCCACCAGCGGAGATCACTCTGGGGCCAACGTCCTGACTTTC.

This clonotype was observed at least ten times. The chain links TRBV19 to TRBJ2-1, with D tentatively TRBD1 (5 bases). CDR3 length: 16 amino acids. V lost 5 bases, J lost 1 base, and 15 bases lay in between. Germline V gene lookup returns CDR1 LNHDA and CDR2 SQIVND (reference sequence). The CDR3 loop is CASSPDSYSSYNEQFF. CDR3 bases: TGTGCCAGTAGTCCAGACAGCTATTCTTCCTACAATGAGCAGTTCTTC.

Ten or more counts support this clonotype. The V gene is TRBV30, the J gene TRBJ1-4; D is uncertain. Trimming removed 0 bases from V and 5 bases from J, with 10 bases in between. CDR1 GTSNPN and CDR2 SVGIG come from the germline V gene (reference sequence). CDR3 length: 14 amino acids. The CDR3 reads CAWSVLTVNEKLFF. The CDR3 DNA reads TGTGCCTGGAGTGTACTCACGGTGAATGAAAAACTGTTTTTT.

The rearrangement joins TRBV20-1 to TRBJ2-4; 8 nucleotides line up with TRBD1. Per the germline V gene, CDR1 is DFQATT and CDR2 is SNEGSKA (reference sequence). The CDR3 runs to 16 residues. The V and J ends lost 2 bases and 3 bases, in that order; junction bases with no gene match: 9. CDR3 nucleotides: TGCAGTGCTAGAAGAATATCAACAGGGGGCAAAAACATTCAGTACTTC. Its translation: CSARRISTGGKNIQYF.

This clonotype showed up just a few times. This may come from a read error, since a much larger clone is one base off. The chain employs TRBV28 and TRBJ2-2; no clear D gene. Germline CDR1 is MDHEN and CDR2 is SYDVKM. This CDR3 is built from 17 residues. In DNA, the CDR3 is TGTACCAGCATCAAACGAACGGCCAACCTACCCACCGGGGAGCTGTTTTTT. It encodes CTSIKRTANLPTGELFF.

The chain has TRBV5-5 and TRBJ1-5; tentative D call: TRBD1 (5 bases). V was pared by 2 bases and J by 7 bases, with 16 bases between. The germline V gene has CDR1 SGHKS and CDR2 YYEKEE (reference sequence). The CDR3 consists of 15 residues. As DNA, the CDR3 is TGTGCCAGCAGCTTATGGGGCGGGATAGGACAGCCCCAGCATTTT. Protein: CASSLWGGIGQPQHF.

CDR3 sequence: CASSPDRWELASGSSVREQYF. CDR3 in DNA: TGTGCCAGCAGCCCGGACCGTTGGGAGTTGGCTAGCGGGAGCTCTGTGCGCGAGCAGTACTTC. The chain recombines TRBV7-2 with TRBJ2-7, with TRBD2 identical over 10 bases. The CDR3 spans 21 residues. Trimming cost V 5 bases and J 6 bases; bases outside gene matches: 28. Germline values: CDR1 SGHTA, CDR2 FQGNSA.

Comment on this clonotype: One base separates it from a far larger clone, so it is likely a read error. The conserved phenylalanine or tryptophan normally closing the CDR3 is absent here, so this likely arose from a read error. This chain joins TRBV2 and TRBJ2-5; D is possibly TRBD1 (5 bases). The J call is doubtful: the DNA matches TRBJ2-1 better. Germline V gives CDR1 SNHLY, CDR2 FYNNEI. The CDR3 loop spans 15 amino acids. This CDR3 is CASSVQTDPYNEQFS. CDR3 DNA: TGTGCCAGCAGTGTCCAGACAGACCCATACAATGAGCAGTTCTCC.

The table lists this clonotype with many counts. V and J are TRBV3-1 and TRBJ1-2; TRBD1 agrees at 10 bases. Germline CDR1 is LGHDT and CDR2 is YNNKEL (reference sequence). CDR3 length equals 15 residues. Trimming removed 4 bases from V and 3 bases from J; junction bases left unmatched: 5. CDR3 DNA: TGTGCCAGCAGCCCCACCGGGACAGGGGACTATGGCTACACCTTC. Amino acid sequence: CASSPTGTGDYGYTF.